These T cell receptor beta chains were read from a single sample in a study of regulatory T cells in long-lasting Graves disease. In TCRdb, the multiplex PCR reads were re-called with MiXCR into one record per CDR3 protein. The sample lists 400,000 to 450,000 distinct CDR3 sequences; 15% were seen once. These data were likewise used in another study, on T cells in Graves' hyperthyroidism and ophthalmopathy.

Here the sequenced sample was peripheral blood mononuclear cells (PBMCs), taken at new diagnosis, from a patient treated with antithyroid drugs. These receptors came from a woman in her twenties or thirties with Graves disease. The CDR3 runs from the conserved cysteine through the conserved F or W. A D gene is named only where the DNA matches it firmly.

V gene	D gene	J gene	CDR3 protein
TRBV6-2/TRBV6-3	-	TRBJ1-3	CASRMRGDAGNTIYF
TRBV4-1	-	TRBJ2-5	CASSQVPIRQIGGGETQYF
TRBV7-9	-	TRBJ1-1	CASGGTEAFF
TRBV7-9	TRBD1	TRBJ2-7	CASSLESDRGIEQYF
TRBV12-3/TRBV12-4	TRBD2	TRBJ2-5	CASSPGTSSQETQYF
TRBV5-1	-	TRBJ2-7	CASSAPGTTSYEQYF
TRBV7-9	-	TRBJ2-1	CASSPYGDEQFF
TRBV18	-	TRBJ2-5	CASSPQQGETQYF
TRBV12-3/TRBV12-4	-	TRBJ2-5	CASSSPTTQETQYF
TRBV6-2/TRBV6-3	TRBD1	TRBJ1-4	CASSAGQGAAEKLFF
TRBV12-3/TRBV12-4	-	TRBJ1-2	CASSYRVNNYGYTF
TRBV2	TRBD2	TRBJ2-7	CASSEAQGLAGAGEQYF
TRBV20-1	-	TRBJ1-6	CSARGGESPLHF
TRBV20-1	-	TRBJ1-1	CSAPKDSRMNTEAFF
TRBV5-1	TRBD2	TRBJ2-1	CASSLGRTSFNEQFF
TRBV28	-	TRBJ1-1	CAGSHPLVQVKTEAFF
TRBV7-9	-	TRBJ2-7	CASSLTVSSYEQYF